The subject of this entry is one T cell receptor beta chain. What it binds is unknown. The germline V gene has CDR1 SGHDT and CDR2 YYEEEE. The V segment lost 2 bases and the J segment 4 bases; nucleotides outside the gene matches: 6. CDR3 size: 14 residues. This sample is drawn from a study of PD-1 blockade in classical Hodgkin lymphoma. Study-wide points: Whatever underlies the repertoire differences (possibly disease activity or prior therapy) remains undefined.

Following autologous stem cell transplantation, relapse occurred in every patient, and exposure to brentuximab vedotin varied. Reported best responses ranged across complete response, partial response or progressive disease. The protocol was immunoSEQ multiplex PCR, while the TCRdb copy is restricted to in-frame clones and leaves out a portion. The sample lists about 100,000 clones, 75% to 90% seen once, with under 8% in the top ten. V is TRBV5-6 and J is TRBJ2-7, with 7 bases aligning to TRBD1. The clonotype comes from a human donor with classical Hodgkin lymphoma. The sequenced sample was peripheral blood mononuclear cells (PBMCs), obtained before the second cycle of nivolumab. CDR3 nucleotides: TGTGCCAGCAGCTTCCTTCAGGGGGTATACGAGCAGTACTTC. This codes for CASSFLQGVYEQYF.